This T cell receptor beta chain comes out of a study of CD8+ T cells in alopecia areata. Study background: Tofacitinib ran 6 to 18 months, followed by 6 months off drug.

V was trimmed by 6 bases and J by 1 base, leaving 9 bases between them. CDR1 SEHNR and CDR2 FQNEAQ come from the germline V gene (reference sequence). The CDR3 is 13 residues long. Sorted populations comprised CD4+ and CD8+ T cells obtained from PBMCs. Extracted RNA was reverse transcribed, and the resulting cDNA served as sequencing template. Generated by immunoSEQ multiplex PCR, the TCRdb table keeps only in-frame clones and is missing some. The table includes roughly 150,000 clones, roughly 62% detected once. The sequence was collected from a human donor with alopecia areata. The genes are TRBV7-9 and TRBJ2-5; D ambiguous. The material sequenced was CD4+ T cells sorted from blood, taken at week 0. CDR3 loop: CASSYTSQETQYF. In nucleotides, the CDR3 is TGTGCCAGCAGTTACACCAGCCAAGAGACCCAGTACTTC.